The 13 T cell receptor beta chains below all came from one sample that was sequenced in a study of T-cell memory formation after mild COVID-19. Via MiXCR, TCRdb re-called the 5' RACE reads, giving one row per CDR3 protein. This sample yields about 350,000 distinct CDR3 sequences, of which roughly 15% are seen a single time; about 20% belongs to the top ten. Sequenced: PBMCs or a T cell subset sorted from them (not recorded which). These receptors originate from a man in his late teens or twenties who had mild COVID-19 (a few samples of this study predate the infection). Cell type and time point are not known.

The table lists this clonotype with a few counts. V gene TRBV27 combines with J gene TRBJ2-3; 12 bases fit TRBD2. Per the germline V gene, CDR1 is MNHEY and CDR2 is SMNVEV (reference sequence). The CDR3 has 14 amino acids. Trimming cost V 6 bases and J 4 bases; bases outside gene matches: 2. The CDR3 nucleotides read TGTGCCAGCAGAGGACTAGCGGGGCCAGATACGCAGTATTTT. It specifies CASRGLAGPDTQYF.

The rearrangement joins TRBV29-1 to TRBJ2-7; 12 nucleotides agree with TRBD2. Germline V lookup: CDR1 SQVTM, CDR2 ANQGSEA. The ends lost 2 bases at V and 4 bases at J; junction bases unmatched: 12. CDR3 length: 17 amino acids. The CDR3 coding sequence is TGCAGCGTTGAAAGGGCTAGCGGGGGGGCCGGGGAGTACGAGCAGTACTTC. Protein: CSVERASGGAGEYEQYF.

This clonotype was detected once. This sequence joins TRBV6-5 and TRBJ2-7; 8 bases align to TRBD1. CDR1 is MNHEY, CDR2 SVGAGI, per germline. This CDR3 is built from 14 residues. The CDR3 region is CDSSAGTGPYEQYV. In DNA, the CDR3 is TGTGACAGCAGTGCCGGGACAGGACCCTACGAGCAGTACGTC.

This chain connects TRBV6-6 to TRBJ2-7, with 12 bases matching TRBD2. The germline CDR1 and CDR2 sequences are MNHNY and SVGAGI (reference sequence). The CDR3 extends over 18 amino acids. Trimming took 5 bases from V and 6 from J; bases not matched to a gene: 17. CDR3 in amino acids: CASSRFIQSSGGASEQYF. CDR3 bases: TGTGCCAGCAGTCGCTTTATACAATCTAGCGGGGGGGCCAGCGAGCAGTACTTC.

This clonotype was counted only a few times. The rearrangement joins TRBV20-1 to TRBJ2-3; no firm D call. V was trimmed by 1 base and J by 0 bases, leaving 14 bases between them. The germline V gene encodes CDR1 DFQATT and CDR2 SNEGSKA (reference sequence). This CDR3 contains 16 residues. CDR3 loop: CSARGFRRTSTDTQYF. In DNA form, the CDR3 reads TGCAGTGCTAGAGGATTCCGTAGGACGAGCACAGATACGCAGTATTTT.

J is TRBJ2-3 and V is TRBV29-1, with D tentatively TRBD1 or TRBD2 (5 bases each). The CDR3 sequence is 14 residues long. The germline V and J ends were trimmed by 4 bases and 4 bases, with 15 bases remaining between them. CDR1 SQVTM and CDR2 ANQGSEA come from the germline V gene. CDR3 region: CSVAGPQEPDTQYF. CDR3 DNA: TGCAGCGTTGCGGGACCACAGGAACCAGATACGCAGTATTTT.

V and J are TRBV4-1 and TRBJ2-4; D possibly uses TRBD1 or TRBD2 (6 bases each). Germline V gives CDR1 MGHRA, CDR2 YSYEKL. This CDR3 region has 17 residues. Deletions cut 8 bases from V and 0 bases from J, with 20 bases between. In DNA, the CDR3 is TGCGCCAGCCGAGGGGGGAAAAGGGAACTAGCCAAAAACATTCAGTACTTC. Translated: CASRGGKRELAKNIQYF.

This clonotype appeared a few times. The chain recombines TRBV3-1 with TRBJ1-1, with D maybe TRBD1 (6 bases). The CDR3 extends over 16 amino acids. In germline, CDR1 is LGHDT, CDR2 YNNKEL (reference sequence). Trimming pared 4 bases from V and 4 bases from J, leaving 19 bases between. CDR3 coding DNA: TGTGCCAGCAGCCCTAGAGGCGGACGGGACATCACTGAAGCTTTCTTT. It specifies CASSPRGGRDITEAFF.

There are a few counts of this clonotype. Here the CDR3 reads CASTRGLETQYF. The CDR3 DNA follows: TGTGCCAGCACTAGAGGGCTGGAGACCCAGTACTTC. This chain connects TRBV7-2 to TRBJ2-5; D may be TRBD2 (5 bases). Germline values: CDR1 SGHTA, CDR2 FQGNSA. V lost 7 bases and J lost 5, with 11 bases in between. The CDR3 runs 12 residues.

The sample holds a few counts of this clonotype. The chain recombines TRBV19 with TRBJ2-6; possible D gene TRBD1, 5 bases. CDR3 size: 15 residues. Deletions cut 8 bases from V and 0 bases from J, with 11 bases between. Germline values: CDR1 LNHDA, CDR2 SQIVND (reference sequence). The CDR3 sequence is CASLDTSSGANVLTF. CDR3 bases: TGTGCCAGTTTGGACACCAGCTCTGGGGCCAACGTCCTGACTTTC.

The genes are TRBV5-1 and TRBJ2-1; TRBD1 matches at 7 bases. This CDR3 comprises 17 residues. V shed 4 bases and J 0 bases; nucleotides not matched to a gene: 10. CDR1 is SGHRS and CDR2 is YFSETQ in the germline V gene. The CDR3 sequence: CASSRGGLQSSYNEQFF. The CDR3 DNA reads TGCGCCAGCAGCAGAGGGGGCTTGCAGAGCTCCTACAATGAGCAGTTCTTC.

This clonotype occurred a few times. The CDR3 spells CSAAGGVIYGYTF. CDR3 bases: TGCAGTGCAGCAGGAGGGGTGATCTATGGCTACACCTTC. This rearrangement joins TRBV20-1 to TRBJ1-2, with D possibly matching TRBD1 (5 bases). The germline CDR1 and CDR2 sequences are DFQATT and SNEGSKA (reference sequence). The length of the CDR3 is 13 residues. V was pared by 6 bases and J by 4 bases, with 15 bases between.

This clonotype was observed at least ten times. V gene TRBV6-2 or TRBV6-3 combines with J gene TRBJ1-1; D is undetermined. Trimming removed 5 bases at V and 3 bases at J, with 10 bases between. The CDR3 totals 13 residues. The germline V gene encodes CDR1 MNHEY and CDR2 SVGEGT. This CDR3 reads CASSTREYTEAFF. Written as DNA, the CDR3 is TGTGCCAGCAGTACAAGGGAGTACACTGAAGCTTTCTTT.